What follows is one T cell receptor beta chain and its context. It has no known antigen specificity. No base qualities exist here, and no much larger clone lies one base off it. The cysteine opens and the phenylalanine closes a CDR3 of 15 amino acids. Left in the record is the CDR3 DNA by itself, 45 bases read in frame from the first base. Deletion took 3 bases off V and 8 bases off J, with a span of 17 bases between the germline ends. From the germline V gene (reference sequence), CDR1 is MNHEY and CDR2 is SMNVEV. The sample originates from a study of cytomegalovirus exposure and HLA in healthy donors (dated 2017 in TCRdb). Looking at the study overall: An earlier analysis of several hundred of the donors reported over 250 Gb of sequence data and 90 million to 120 million unique TCR beta sequences obtained from around 170 million T cells. An earlier analysis of some 600 of the donors applied high-throughput TCR beta sequencing to assess whether each TCR beta V gene segment acted as functional or pseudogenic. Every discovery cohort repertoire had been produced on one sequencing platform. Roughly 300 gigabases of sequencing data and roughly 90 million unique TCR sequences were included in an early release covering several hundred HLA-typed donors. To predict cytomegalovirus infection status, the study brought together high-throughput TCR immunosequencing, statistical association of individual TCRs with disease status, and machine learning. Donor age, sex, ethnicity and CMV serostatus were collected together with the repertoire data. Across roughly 420 genotyped donors of the cohort, an average of approximately 220,000 unique TCR beta nucleotide sequences per donor were sequenced, and roughly a sixth of those sequences were non-productive. Of the roughly 410 genotyped donors, 65% to 90% were placed in the genetic ancestry cluster associated with self-reported Caucasian donors. Roughly 5 DR-DQ haplotypes were handled as single units for association and clustering, since linkage in the cohort was strong. In addition to the first cohort of around 670 subjects, a separate validation cohort of over 90 different subjects was used. The T cell repertoires of around 670 subjects were profiled by immunosequencing and related to cytomegalovirus serostatus. The later analysis used no new phenotypic data to find candidate immune exposures, relying instead on TCR beta sequences and their occurrence across donors. In a later genetic analysis, genome-wide SNP genotypes for 398 of the 666 donors were used, and that subset was treated as a discovery cohort. The study aimed to test whether cataloging public T cell receptors could reveal signatures of past pathogen exposure. Both class I and class II loci were covered by HLA typing, at four-digit resolution. The number of typed donors differed by locus: 629-630 for A, B, C, DRB1 and DQB1; some 500 for DQA1; roughly 600 for DPA1; and roughly 490 for DPB1. A later analysis re-examined previously published TCR beta repertoires from roughly 720 donors and added high-resolution HLA genotyping to investigate patterns of TCR occurrence. Here is what the overall study found, with its caveats: The only immune exposure information available for the cohort was CMV serostatus. Compared with equally common non-associated chains, HLA-associated TCR beta chains in a later analysis were more clonally expanded and had lower generation probabilities. Because the 87-base-pair reads could not distinguish some IMGT-functional V segments, including TRBV6-2 and TRBV6-3, those segments were excluded. Assigning TCR associations to individual alleles was difficult when HLA alleles, especially DR and DQ, strongly co-occurred. An association between a missense DCLRE1C variant and V-gene and J-gene trimming of TCR beta chains was found in a later genetic analysis and replicated in an independent cohort. A further reported finding was that TCR beta sequences accurately predicted the HLA-A and HLA-B alleles for most subjects in the first cohort. Most TCR sequences were seen in very few donors, while some public TCRs were found in many individuals. Presence/absence analyses assumed roughly uniform sequencing depth across donors, an assumption that may not hold. Linkage disequilibrium might explain the correlated functional status among segregating V segments, but an unknown experimental factor could not be excluded. The cohort was sequenced for TCR beta chains only, and without alpha or paired-chain data the features that could be detected were limited. In an earlier analysis of some 640 of the donors, most TCR beta V segments were observed in productive rearrangements about 90% or about 30% of the time, broadly matching IMGT annotations. A later analysis found that most CMV-associated TCR beta chains appeared HLA-restricted, with HLA associations seemingly driven largely by CMV exposure. The study listed 150 to 200 TCR beta chains as associated with cytomegalovirus. Because HLA typing was missing for some donors at each locus, association tests included only the typed subset. A few of the identified cytomegalovirus-associated TCR beta chains were confirmed in vitro to be specific for cytomegalovirus antigens. The earlier analysis of a few hundred of the donors excluded roughly 17 rarely observed V segments, including chromosome 9 orphons, because counts were too low. It was suggested by the authors that the approach could potentially be generalized to other disease states and immunological phenotypes. In a later genetic analysis, fewer N-insertions in productive TCRs were reported among donors in an Asian-associated ancestry cluster than the approximately 670-donor mean. In a later analysis, several top co-occurrence clusters were reported to appear linked to parvovirus B19, influenza, CMV and Epstein-Barr virus. The classifier was reported to diagnose cytomegalovirus status with high specificity and sensitivity in both the original and validation cohorts. In a later analysis, the rate of TCR association differed among HLA loci, with DRB1 alleles having the most associated TCRs and HLA-C alleles having the fewest. A cluster of highly shared sequence variants was judged likely to be a technical artifact of the sequencing pipeline. In a later analysis, over 15,000 TCR beta sequences were associated with specific HLA alleles at a false discovery rate of 0.05.

The method was the immunoSEQ multiplex PCR assay. For the multiplex PCR, a mixture combining 60 forward primers for TCR Vbeta segments and 13 reverse primers for TCR Jbeta segments was used. The CDR3 region of rearranged TCR beta genes was amplified from genomic DNA by a multiplex PCR assay. Amplified TCR beta libraries were sequenced as 87-base-pair reads on the Illumina HiSeq System. As for the original processing: A later analysis tallied about 77 million unique TCR beta chains across the 640 or so repertoires, and about 10 million of those chains were shared by two or more donors. A nearest-neighbor algorithm error-corrected the raw reads and collapsed the reads into unique sequences, merging closely related sequences to remove PCR and sequencing errors. Alignment of CDR3 sequences to IMGT reference sequences was used to assign V, D and J gene segments. For a sequence to be retained, at least a six-nucleotide match to both a V gene segment and a J gene segment was required. A rearrangement counted as productive if the CDR3 had no stop codons and remained in frame with V and J, and every other rearrangement counted as non-productive. CDR3 was defined according to IMGT convention as the region running from the second conserved V-encoded cysteine to the conserved J-encoded phenylalanine. In an earlier analysis of approximately 500 of the donors, sequences lacking an unambiguous match to a single V gene segment were excluded. In an earlier analysis of approximately 500 of the donors, a V segment was called functional when productive rearrangements were above 56.7%, and segregating when the standard deviation between donors exceeded 5%. To diagnose cytomegalovirus status from the catalog of TCR beta chain sequences, a statistical classification framework was built. A later analysis assigned V and J genes by comparing TCR nucleotide sequences with IMGT/GENE-DB human TR gene sequences. A later analysis assigned CDR3 sequences and most-parsimonious VDJ recombination scenarios with the TCRdist pipeline. A later analysis defined each TCR beta chain by its CDR3 amino acid sequence plus V-gene family, and excluded reads lacking a unique V-gene family. In a later analysis, several hundred highly shared, low-generation-probability nucleotide sequences were removed to address suspected cross-contamination and a sequencing artifact. In a later analysis, a clonal expansion index was calculated for each public chain from normalized within-repertoire ranks of inferred template counts. Generation probabilities in a later analysis came from a VDJ recombination model fitted to out-of-frame rearrangements, and those results were checked against IGoR. In a later analysis, TCR-TCR, TCR-HLA and TCR-CMV co-occurrence was scored with hypergeometric tests, and a repertoire-size bias correction was applied to TCR pairs. To estimate false discovery rates, a later analysis permuted the HLA or CMV assignments 20 times. A later analysis grouped co-occurring TCRs with DBSCAN, adding TCRdist sequence similarity when clustering within HLA-allele-positive subsets. Co-occurrence clustering excluded repertoires with fewer than 30,000 or more than 120,000 public chains, plus five with anomalous nucleotide sharing. Drawn from immuneACCESS, this table holds only the in-frame rearrangements with V and J called that TCRdb kept. Clones are partly lost; checked studies trace under half to an unresolved V gene and leave the rest unexplained. The V and J calls and clone size are taken from that table; D and trimming were inferred from the DNA. The sample table shows around 140,000 clones, and roughly 88% are seen once. The top ten clones comprise 0.45% to 0.55% of the sample.

In total, just over 650 healthy bone marrow donors made up the cohort. At the time of sampling, every cohort member was nominally healthy, though immune exposures that went unrecorded were likely present. The donor tested CMV seronegative, placing the donor among the 300 to 450 seronegative members of the cohort. Each donor provided a peripheral blood sample, and peripheral blood mononuclear cells were used for TCR beta sequencing. The Qiagen DNeasy Blood Extraction Kit was used to extract genomic DNA from the blood cell samples. The chain was built from TRBV27 and TRBJ2-1; the D gene is possibly TRBD2, with 6 bases matching. The TCR was taken from a woman between 35 and 50 years old in good health and CMV-seronegative. Sequenced: PBMCs. CDR3 sequence: CASSLGGSKGHEQFF. The DNA reads TGTGCCAGCAGTTTGGGGGGAAGTAAGGGCCATGAGCAGTTCTTC.